Shown below are 16 T cell receptor beta chains from a single sample sequenced in a study of blood T cell repertoires in COVID-19. Using immunoSEQ multiplex PCR, the repertoire was profiled, and TCRdb retains in-frame clones only, with some absent. The sample lists some 190,000 clones; 80% to 90% were seen once. Sequencing was carried out using peripheral blood. Every receptor here comes from a human donor with active or convalescent COVID-19. The donor label of this sample is uncertain.

As DNA, the CDR3 is TGTGCCAGCAGCTTTCATACTCTTAAGCCTTCCTACGAGCAGTACTTC. Translated, it gives CASSFHTLKPSYEQYF. J is TRBJ2-7 and V is TRBV5-4; D remains ambiguous. Trimming shortened V by 2 bases and J by 1 base, and 16 bases separated the two germline ends. The CDR3 runs to 16 residues. Per germline, CDR1 SGHNT and CDR2 YYREEE (reference sequence).

The count of this clone is one. This chain uses TRBV19 with TRBJ1-2, with TRBD1 identical over 8 bases. Germline CDR1 reads LNHDA; CDR2 reads SQIVND (reference sequence). There are 13 residues in the CDR3. Germline trimming cut 7 bases from V and 4 bases from J; bases unmatched to any gene: 5. The CDR3 DNA reads as TGTGCCAGTACCCCGGACAGGGCCTATGGCTACACCTTC. Protein sequence: CASTPDRAYGYTF. The variable domain in full, with the rest retrieved from reference TRBV19 and TRBJ1-2, is DGGITQSPKYLFRKEGQNVTLSCEQNLNHDAMYWYRQDPGQGLRLIYYSQIVNDFQKGDIAEGYSVSREKKESFPLTVTSAQKNPTAFYLCASTPDRAYGYTFGSGTRLTVV.

The chain couples TRBV30 to TRBJ1-4; the D is unclear. CDR1 GTSNPN and CDR2 SVGIG come from the germline V gene (reference sequence). There are 15 residues in the CDR3. Trimming cost V 0 bases and J 4 bases, with 12 bases left between them. CDR3 region: CAWSVRRNLNEKLFF. The CDR3, as DNA: TGTGCCTGGAGTGTAAGGAGGAACCTTAATGAAAAACTGTTTTTT.

V is TRBV6-5 and J is TRBJ2-5, with 7 bases that match TRBD2. The CDR3 runs to 14 residues. The ends lost 7 bases at V and 5 bases at J; junction bases unmatched: 10. Germline V gene lookup returns CDR1 MNHEY and CDR2 SVGAGI. This CDR3 reads CASKAGSPLETQYF. The DNA of the CDR3 is TGTGCCAGCAAAGCGGGGTCCCCCTTGGAGACCCAGTACTTC.

This clone occurred many times. The CDR3 spells CATGDGSGTSGGNEQFF. The CDR3 region has the DNA TGTGCCACCGGGGACGGATCCGGGACTAGCGGGGGAAATGAGCAGTTCTTC. V is TRBV24-1 and J is TRBJ2-1; 14 bases are a match to TRBD2. The CDR3 is 17 residues long. Germline values: CDR1 KGHDR, CDR2 SFDVKD. The V gene end was trimmed by 9 bases and the J gene end by 7 bases; junction bases not matched to a gene: 13.

The gene calls are TRBV9 and TRBJ2-5, with D possibly TRBD1 on 7 matching bases. The germline CDR1 and CDR2 sequences are SGDLS and YYNGEE. V was cut by 0 bases and J by 2 bases, with 14 bases left in between. CDR3 size: 16 residues. CDR3 protein: CASSVGVRGVQETQYF. The CDR3 DNA is TGTGCCAGCAGCGTAGGTGTCAGGGGGGTACAAGAGACCCAGTACTTC.

The rearrangement joins TRBV6-5 to TRBJ1-6; possibly TRBD1 for D (5 bases). V lost 5 bases and J lost 8, with 10 bases in between. The length of the CDR3 is 13 residues. Germline-derived CDR1 and CDR2 are MNHEY and SVGAGI. The DNA for the CDR3 is TGTGCCAGCAGTCGGGACTCTTATTCACCCCTCCACTTT. Translated: CASSRDSYSPLHF.

The chain joins TRBV7-3 to TRBJ2-2; 7 bases line up with TRBD2. The ends lost 5 bases at V and 1 base at J; junction bases unmatched: 7. Germline V gene data show CDR1 as SGHTA and CDR2 as FQGTGA. This CDR3 region has 16 residues. This CDR3 reads CASSPGGGGNTGELFF. CDR3 sequence (DNA): TGTGCCAGCAGCCCCGGCGGCGGGGGGAACACCGGGGAGCTGTTTTTT.

The chain links TRBV7-2 to TRBJ1-2; D unresolved. CDR3 length: 14 amino acids. Trimming left V 6 bases short and J 4 bases short, with 15 bases between. Germline V CDR1 and CDR2: SGHTA, FQGNSA. The CDR3 loop reads CASSISGVSYGYTF. The CDR3 bases are TGTGCCAGCAGTATCTCCGGGGTTAGCTATGGCTACACCTTC. The full variable domain, in which reference TRBV7-2 and TRBJ1-2 provide the parts outside the CDR3, is GAGVSQSPSNKVTEKGKDVELRCDPISGHTALYWYRQSLGQGLEFLIYFQGNSAPDKSGLPSDRFSAERTGGSVSTLTIQRTQQEDSAVYLCASSISGVSYGYTFGSGTRLTVV.

The chain links TRBV6-2 or TRBV6-3 to TRBJ1-2, with 9 bases aligning to TRBD1. The germline V gene encodes CDR1 MNHEY and CDR2 SVGEGT. V lost 4 bases and J lost 5; bases outside the gene matches: 11. The CDR3 totals 16 residues. The CDR3: CASSSHSDRGGYGYTF. In DNA form, the CDR3 reads TGTGCCAGCAGTTCCCACTCCGACAGGGGGGGTTATGGCTACACCTTC.

The V gene is TRBV5-6, the J gene TRBJ2-1; tentative D call: TRBD1 (5 bases). This CDR3 has 15 amino acids. Germline loops: CDR1 SGHDT, CDR2 YYEEEE. Trimming removed 4 bases from V and 1 base from J, with 12 bases in between. CDR3 sequence: CASSPRVRSYNEQFF. The CDR3 coding sequence is TGTGCCAGCAGCCCCAGGGTTAGGTCCTACAATGAGCAGTTCTTC.

The gene calls are TRBV7-9 and TRBJ2-2; D ambiguous. The CDR3 length is 14 residues. The ends were cut back, 1 base at V and 7 bases at J, with 10 bases in the middle. Germline V gene lookup returns CDR1 SEHNR and CDR2 FQNEAQ (reference sequence). The CDR3 sequence is CASSLEVRGGELFF. As DNA, the CDR3 is TGTGCCAGCAGCTTAGAGGTGCGAGGCGGGGAGCTGTTTTTT.

The chain employs TRBV4-3 and TRBJ2-1, with 12 bases aligning to TRBD2. CDR3 size: 16 residues. From germline, CDR1 is LGHNA and CDR2 YSLEER. Trimming removed 4 bases from V and 3 bases from J; junction bases left unmatched: 4. The CDR3 nucleotides read TGCGCCAGCAGCCCCTTACTAGCGGGGGGCTACAATGAGCAGTTCTTC. This encodes CASSPLLAGGYNEQFF.

The chain employs TRBV5-1 and TRBJ2-1; weak D call: TRBD1 (6 bases). This CDR3 region has 14 residues. Trimming took 5 bases from V and 5 from J, leaving 14 bases between them. In germline, CDR1 is SGHRS, CDR2 YFSETQ. The DNA of the CDR3 is TGCGCCAGCAGTCCTGGGGGCAGGGACAATGAGCAGTTCTTC. This sequence encodes CASSPGGRDNEQFF.

The rearrangement links TRBV19 to TRBJ2-5; 9 bases line up with TRBD2. The CDR3 runs 15 residues. J gave up 6 bases and V 0 bases, and 5 bases lay outside the gene matches. Germline-derived CDR1 and CDR2 are LNHDA and SQIVND (reference sequence). CDR3 amino acids: CASSIDNSGRKTQYF. CDR3 DNA sequence: TGTGCCAGTAGTATAGATAATAGCGGGAGAAAGACCCAGTACTTC.

This clone came up once. This rearrangement joins TRBV15 to TRBJ1-5; D remains ambiguous. Germline assignment: CDR1 LNHNV and CDR2 YYDKDF (reference sequence). Trimming shortened V by 3 bases and J by 0 bases, and 9 bases separated the two germline ends. The CDR3 covers 15 residues. This CDR3 reads CATSSKRDSNQPQHF. As DNA, the CDR3 is TGTGCCACCAGCAGTAAGAGGGATAGCAATCAGCCCCAGCATTTT.